This T cell receptor beta chain was retrieved from a study of OX40 agonist ivuxolimab in advanced cancers. Turning to the study itself: Each patient was given ivuxolimab into a vein every 2 weeks, at 0.01 to 10 mg/kg. The dose-escalation group included hepatocellular carcinoma, melanoma, renal cell carcinoma and head and neck cancer. General study results and limits: Compared with others, partial responders at 0.1-3.0 mg/kg displayed clonal expansion among the lowest. Also showing low normalized T-cell clonal expansion were some of the nonresponders.

Produced via immunoSEQ multiplex PCR; TCRdb's table is partial and in-frame only. Of 60,000 to 85,000 clones listed, roughly 86% were seen once; the top ten hold around 2.4%. This clone appeared a single time. The antigen is unknown. Sequenced here: CD4+ or CD8+ T cells sorted from blood, sampled in a trial of the OX40 agonist ivuxolimab. The TCR sequence derives from an adult with an advanced solid tumor such as melanoma, head and neck, liver or kidney cancer.

This CDR3 reads CASPDRVSDTIYF. The CDR3 DNA is TGTGCCAGCCCGGACAGGGTCAGCGACACCATATATTTT. The rearrangement links TRBV19 to TRBJ1-3; 8 positions agree with TRBD1. CDR3 size: 13 residues. The V segment lost 9 bases and the J segment 8 bases; nucleotides outside the gene matches: 9. The germline CDR1 and CDR2 sequences are LNHDA and SQIVND (reference sequence). Looking up the rest from reference TRBV19 and TRBJ1-3 gives the full variable domain: DGGITQSPKYLFRKEGQNVTLSCEQNLNHDAMYWYRQDPGQGLRLIYYSQIVNDFQKGDIAEGYSVSREKKESFPLTVTSAQKNPTAFYLCASPDRVSDTIYFGEGSWLTVV.